One sample yielded the 2 T cell receptor beta chains listed below, sequenced in a study of technical replicates of blood from a handful of donors. Libraries were prepared by immunoSEQ multiplex PCR; TCRdb keeps only in-frame clonotypes and omits some of them. Of about 70,000 clones in the sample, 95% to 98% were seen once. The sample consisted of T cells isolated from PBMCs. The source is a human donor in good health.

The chain uses TRBV7-8 and TRBJ2-1, with 11 bases identical to TRBD2. The V gene end was trimmed by 1 base and the J gene end by 4 bases; junction bases not matched to a gene: 6. Germline CDR1 reads SGHVS; CDR2 reads FQNEAQ. CDR3 length: 17 residues. CDR3 loop: CASSLGVLAGAYNEQFF. For the CDR3, the DNA is TGTGCCAGCAGCTTAGGGGTACTAGCGGGAGCTTACAATGAGCAGTTCTTC.

This clone was seen a single time. This rearrangement joins TRBV7-9 to TRBJ2-7; maybe TRBD2 (5 bases). V was shortened by 1 base and J by 2 bases, with 12 bases between the two germline ends. The CDR3 contains 15 residues. Germline CDR1 is SEHNR and CDR2 is FQNEAQ (reference sequence). The CDR3 bases are TGTGCCAGCAGCTTAGGTCCCAGCGGCGCCTACGAGCAGTACTTC. It yields the protein CASSLGPSGAYEQYF.